The TCR beta chain under discussion was sequenced for a study of identical twins. This clonotype was seen more than once but under ten times. Its cognate antigen is unknown. Study-level findings and limits: Invariant T cells like MAIT and iNKT could partly confound the zero-insertion analyses. Modeled out-of-frame TCR alpha sharing in monozygotic twins fell below observed levels. Abundant cord blood beta clonotypes carried fewer insertions; memory repertoires showed none.

In TCRdb, the 5' RACE reads were re-called with MiXCR into one record per CDR3 protein. The sample yields some 320,000 distinct CDR3 sequences, 12% seen once. The V and J ends lost 3 bases and 8 bases, in that order; junction bases with no gene match: 13. CDR1 and CDR2 (germline): SGHAT, FQNNGV. This CDR3 contains 18 residues. Only healthy Caucasians were enrolled as donors. Another study also made use of these data, one on yellow fever vaccine responses in identical twins.

V and J are TRBV11-2 and TRBJ2-1; TRBD2 matches 13 bases. The receptor comes from a woman aged 18-29 years in good health. The sample taken for sequencing was CD8+ T cells sorted from blood. The CDR3 sequence: CASSFGFPTSGRMDEQFF. CDR3 nucleotide sequence: TGTGCCAGCAGCTTCGGTTTCCCGACTAGCGGGAGGATGGATGAGCAGTTCTTC. The variable domain in full, completed from reference TRBV11-2 and TRBJ2-1, reads EAGVAQSPRYKIIEKRQSVAFWCNPISGHATLYWYQQILGQGPKLLIQFQNNGVVDDSQLPKDRFSAERLKGVDSTLKIQPAKLEDSAVYLCASSFGFPTSGRMDEQFFGPGTRLTVL.